These T cell receptor beta chains were read from a single sample in a study. TCRdb used MiXCR to reprocess the RT-PCR reads, holding one entry per CDR3 protein. The sample includes 550,000 to 750,000 distinct CDR3 sequences, 13% to 15% of them seen just once. Input material: memory CD4+ T cells from blood. These receptors were collected from a female donor in good health, serving as a healthy control. The CDR3 runs from the conserved cysteine through the conserved F or W. The D gene is left open where the match is weak. Clone size is shown for a subset of rows, as once, few, many or a class of expanded clone.

clone size: few; V gene: TRBV6-1; D gene: TRBD2; J gene: TRBJ2-7; CDR3 protein: CASKWGLASYEQYF; CDR3 DNA: TGTGCCAGCAAGTGGGGACTAGCTTCCTACGAGCAGTACTTC
clone size: few; V gene: TRBV11-2; D gene: .; J gene: TRBJ2-7; CDR3 protein: CASSLDQRKTQYF; CDR3 DNA: TGTGCCAGCAGCTTAGATCAACGTAAGACACAGTACTTC
clone size: .; V gene: TRBV28; D gene: .; J gene: TRBJ1-2; CDR3 protein: CASRGNYGYTF; CDR3 DNA: TGTGCCAGCAGAGGCAACTATGGCTACACCTTC
clone size: many; V gene: TRBV12-3/TRBV12-4; D gene: .; J gene: TRBJ1-6; CDR3 protein: CASSPDSYNSPLHF; CDR3 DNA: TGTGCCAGCAGTCCCGACAGTTATAATTCACCCCTCCACTTT
clone size: many; V gene: TRBV27; D gene: .; J gene: TRBJ1-2; CDR3 protein: CASSPDRTSNYGYTF; CDR3 DNA: TGTGCCAGCAGTCCCGACAGAACCTCTAACTATGGCTACACCTTC
clone size: few; V gene: TRBV27; D gene: TRBD2; J gene: TRBJ2-2; CDR3 protein: CASSLAGTRFWELFF; CDR3 DNA: TGTGCCAGCAGTTTAGCCGGGACTAGATTCTGGGAGCTGTTTTTT
clone size: many; V gene: TRBV5-1; D gene: TRBD2; J gene: TRBJ2-1; CDR3 protein: CASSQRAGVFNEQFF; CDR3 DNA: TGCGCCAGCAGCCAGAGGGCGGGGGTATTCAATGAGCAGTTCTTC
clone size: many; V gene: TRBV6-5; D gene: .; J gene: TRBJ1-5; CDR3 protein: CASSYKDNQPQHF; CDR3 DNA: TGTGCCAGCAGTTACAAGGACAATCAGCCCCAGCATTTT
clone size: few; V gene: TRBV7-8; D gene: .; J gene: TRBJ2-7; CDR3 protein: CASSPTTVTYEQYF; CDR3 DNA: TGTGCCAGCAGTCCCACGACAGTAACCTACGAGCAGTACTTC
clone size: .; V gene: TRBV5-1; D gene: .; J gene: TRBJ2-5; CDR3 protein: CASSLRLTGTSVETQYF; CDR3 DNA: TGCGCCAGCAGCTTGAGGCTTACCGGGACGTCGGTAGAGACCCAGTACTTC
clone size: .; V gene: TRBV28; D gene: .; J gene: TRBJ1-2; CDR3 protein: CASSIPRGNYGYTF; CDR3 DNA: TGTGCCAGCAGTATACCCCGGGGGAACTATGGCTACACCTTC
clone size: few; V gene: TRBV7-2; D gene: .; J gene: TRBJ2-3; CDR3 protein: CASTSPALRTDTQYF; CDR3 DNA: TGTGCCAGCACCTCCCCGGCGCTACGTACAGATACGCAGTATTTT